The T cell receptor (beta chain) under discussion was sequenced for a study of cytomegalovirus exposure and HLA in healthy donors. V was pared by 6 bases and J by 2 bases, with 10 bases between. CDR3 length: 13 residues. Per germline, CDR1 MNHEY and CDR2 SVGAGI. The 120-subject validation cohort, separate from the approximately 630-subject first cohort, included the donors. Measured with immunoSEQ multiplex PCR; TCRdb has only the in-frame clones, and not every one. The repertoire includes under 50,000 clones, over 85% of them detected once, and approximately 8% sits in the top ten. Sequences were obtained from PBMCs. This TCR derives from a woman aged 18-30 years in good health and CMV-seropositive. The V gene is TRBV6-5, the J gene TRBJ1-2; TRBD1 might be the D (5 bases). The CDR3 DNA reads TGTGCCAGCAGACCCGACAGAAACTATGGCTACACCTTC. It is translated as CASRPDRNYGYTF.